This TCR beta chain was observed in a study of CD8+CD57+ T cells in acquired aplastic anemia. The CDR3 contains 16 residues. The V and J ends lost 4 bases and 1 base respectively, with 16 bases between them. Germline-derived CDR1 and CDR2 are SGHAT and FQNNGV. Study-level results: Levels of CD8+ Simpson's diversity were not significantly distinct in patients versus controls. Shared by patients and controls, nearly 30 CD8+ CDR3s were abundant in patients.

This clonotype was picked up many times. Its antigen remains unknown. According to the study, genomic DNA was the template for TCR beta VDJ and CDR3 profiling. MiXCR, applied by TCRdb to the reads, yields one record per CDR3 protein. Among about 210,000 distinct CDR3 sequences listed, roughly 55% were seen once. The clonotype was recovered from a human donor in good health. What was sequenced was sorted CD4+, CD8+, or CD8+CD57+ T cells (not recorded which) from PBMCs. The V gene is TRBV11-2, the J gene TRBJ2-5, with D hard to call. CDR3 loop: CASSSYTEIRQETQYF. CDR3 nucleotides: TGTGCCAGCAGCTCCTACACTGAGATTCGCCAAGAGACCCAGTACTTC. Full variable domain (rest looked up from reference TRBV11-2 and TRBJ2-5): EAGVAQSPRYKIIEKRQSVAFWCNPISGHATLYWYQQILGQGPKLLIQFQNNGVVDDSQLPKDRFSAERLKGVDSTLKIQPAKLEDSAVYLCASSSYTEIRQETQYFGPGTRLLVL.